The rows below give T cell receptor beta chains drawn from one sample of a study of long-term antiretroviral therapy in people with HIV. This table comes from immunoSEQ multiplex PCR, and its TCRdb copy is limited to in-frame clones, with some not included. The table lists about 34,000 clones, about 80% of them singletons, with 6.5% to 9.5% in the top ten. The source was unsorted PBMCs, collected 0.4 years before starting antiretroviral therapy. These receptors all come from a young man with HIV. Both conserved end residues are part of each CDR3. The D gene is left open where the match is weak. Clone size is stated in some rows and not others, as once, few, many or a class when expanded.

clone_size j_call v_call d_call cdr3_length cdr3_nt cdr3_aa
. TRBJ1-2 TRBV5-1 . 15 TGCGCCAGCAGCGACGCCGGGACGGAGAACTATGGCTACACCTTC CASSDAGTENYGYTF
. TRBJ2-3 TRBV7-9 . 14 TGTGCCAGCAGCTTAGTACTAACAAAAGATACGCAGTATTTT CASSLVLTKDTQYF
few TRBJ2-2 TRBV27 . 12 TGTGCCAGCAGAACAGGGCCAGGGGAGCTGTTTTTT CASRTGPGELFF
. TRBJ2-5 TRBV6-1 TRBD1 15 TGTGCCAGCAGTGAGGAGACAGGGGGCGCGGAGACCCAGTACTTC CASSEETGGAETQYF
. TRBJ1-2 TRBV27 TRBD1 15 TGTGCCAGCAGGATACTAGGGACAGATGGCTATGGCTACACCTTC CASRILGTDGYGYTF
. TRBJ1-5 TRBV6-4 . 18 TGTGCCAGCAGTGGGATGACAGGCTACAACCATAGCAATCAGCCCCAGCATTTT CASSGMTGYNHSNQPQHF
once TRBJ2-5 TRBV19 . 14 TGTGCCAGCAAAGAGAAGATCTCCCAAGAGACCCAGTACTTC CASKEKISQETQYF
. TRBJ1-1 TRBV6-1 . 13 TGTGCCAGCAGTACCAGGGGGAACACTGAAGCTTTCTTT CASSTRGNTEAFF
. TRBJ2-7 TRBV7-2 . 14 TGTGCCAGCAGCCCTGACAGAGCCTCCTACGAGCAGTACTTC CASSPDRASYEQYF
once TRBJ1-1 TRBV6-1 . 17 TGTGCCAGCAGTGAGCTATCCTTCAGGGTTAGTAACACTGAAGCTTTCTTT CASSELSFRVSNTEAFF
. TRBJ2-5 TRBV7-9 . 13 TGTGCCAGCAGCTTAGGGGGCCAAGAGACCCAGTACTTC CASSLGGQETQYF
. TRBJ1-2 TRBV5-1 . 15 TGCGCCAGCAGCTTGGACGGGGGGGAGGTTAGAGGCTACACCTTC CASSLDGGEVRGYTF
. TRBJ2-1 TRBV18 . 16 TGTGCCAGCTCAGTGGGCGCTCCTCGGTCCGGCAATGAGCAGTTCTTC CASSVGAPRSGNEQFF
. TRBJ1-2 TRBV7-9 . 16 TGTGCCAGCAGCTCCCCCGCGCTGCCAAGAACCAATGGCTACACCTTC CASSSPALPRTNGYTF
. TRBJ2-3 TRBV28 TRBD1 13 TGTGCCACCGGACAGGGGGCGACAGATACGCAGTATTTT CATGQGATDTQYF
. TRBJ2-2 TRBV9 TRBD1 18 TGTGCCAGCAGCCATCCGGGACAGAGTATCCCGAGCACCGGGGAGCTGTTTTTT CASSHPGQSIPSTGELFF
few TRBJ2-7 TRBV7-2 TRBD2 17 TGTGCCAGCAGCTTAGCGTGGGGCGGGAGGGCCCTCGACGAGCAGTACTTC CASSLAWGGRALDEQYF
. TRBJ2-3 TRBV7-2 TRBD2 16 TGTGCCAGCAGCTTAGTTGCCAGCGGGGGATGGGATACGCAGTATTTT CASSLVASGGWDTQYF
few TRBJ2-1 TRBV7-2 . 12 TGTGCCAGCAGCTTAGCGCAGAATGAGCAGTTCTTC CASSLAQNEQFF
once TRBJ2-7 TRBV28 TRBD2 15 TGTGCCAGCACCCTTAGCGGGAGTCTGGTTTACGAGCAGTACTTC CASTLSGSLVYEQYF
. TRBJ2-1 TRBV30 . 14 TGTGCCTGGAGTGTAGGTGGGGCCTCCAATGAGCAGTTCTTC CAWSVGGASNEQFF
once TRBJ1-5 TRBV12-5 . 12 TGTGCTAGTGGTTTCCGGGAGGTGCCCCAGCATTTT CASGFREVPQHF
. TRBJ1-4 TRBV4-3 . 21 TGCGCCAGCAGCCGTACTTACGGAAGAGGGTTGCTAAGCGCAACTAATGAAAAACTGTTTTTT CASSRTYGRGLLSATNEKLFF
once TRBJ2-5 TRBV27 TRBD2 17 TGTGCCAGCTCCCCGACGTGGACTAGCGGGGCCCAAGAGACCCAGTACTTC CASSPTWTSGAQETQYF
. TRBJ1-2 TRBV7-9 . 13 TGTGCCAGCAGCTTCGGGACTCCCGGCGGCTACACCTTC CASSFGTPGGYTF
. TRBJ1-6 TRBV7-9 . 12 TGTGCCAGCAGCTTAGAAGTGGGGCCCCTCCACTTT CASSLEVGPLHF
. TRBJ2-1 TRBV5-5 . 13 TGTGCCAGCAGCTTAGGGCAGTACAATGAGCAGTTCTTC CASSLGQYNEQFF
once TRBJ1-2 TRBV6-1 . 15 TGTGCCAGCAGGGAGGGGGAGTTTGCCTCCTATGGCTACACCTTC CASREGEFASYGYTF
. TRBJ1-2 TRBV30 . 12 TGTGCCTGGAGTACGGGATTTAGTGGCTACACCTTC CAWSTGFSGYTF